This T cell receptor beta chain was found in a study of blood T cell repertoires in COVID-19. Study-wide context: From the United States, Italy and Spain came samples of acute and convalescent COVID-19.

Per germline, CDR1 SQVTM and CDR2 ANQGSEA. V lost 6 bases and J 10 bases, leaving 13 bases between the germline ends. The CDR3 totals 10 residues. The authors' processing: Amplification from reference gene primers served as the basis for estimated nucleated cell counts. Some clones are missing from TCRdb's copy, which holds only in-frame ones; the method was immunoSEQ multiplex PCR. The DNA was the basis for D and trimming; V, J and clone size are from that table. The top ten hold about 1.1% of the sample, which has 400,000 to 450,000 clones, 75% to 90% seen once. The material sequenced was PBMCs or T cells enriched from blood (not recorded which). The chain recombines TRBV29-1 with TRBJ2-7; a weak D match, TRBD1 (6 bases). The clonotype comes from a man aged 30 to 45 who had recovered from COVID-19. The CDR3 sequence: CSVQGREQYF. In nucleotides, the CDR3 is TGCAGCGTCCAGGGGCGTGAACAGTACTTC.